This TCR beta chain derives from a study of blood T cell repertoires in COVID-19. Study-level information: The origin of the acute and convalescent COVID-19 samples was the United States, Italy and Spain. The cDNA or gDNA used as material had been derived from T cells, B-cell-depleted T cells, or PBMCs.

Per the study methods: Reference gene primer amplification yielded estimated nucleated cell counts. Libraries were prepared by immunoSEQ multiplex PCR; TCRdb keeps only in-frame clonotypes and omits some of them. D and trimming were read from the DNA, whereas the V and J calls and clone size are those reported in that table. The repertoire holds more than 100,000 clones, with approximately 81% as singletons. Per the germline V gene, CDR1 is MGHRA and CDR2 is YSYEKL. The trim removed 2 bases at V and 8 bases at J, leaving 8 bases unmatched. The CDR3 sequence is 15 residues long. The sequencing sample was made of peripheral blood. This chain joins TRBV4-1 and TRBJ2-1, with TRBD2 identical over 8 bases. This clonotype was sampled from a woman aged 30 to 39 who had recovered from COVID-19. CDR3 DNA sequence: TGCGCCAGCAGCCAAACTCCCGGGACTAGAGATGAGCAGTTCTTC. Protein: CASSQTPGTRDEQFF.